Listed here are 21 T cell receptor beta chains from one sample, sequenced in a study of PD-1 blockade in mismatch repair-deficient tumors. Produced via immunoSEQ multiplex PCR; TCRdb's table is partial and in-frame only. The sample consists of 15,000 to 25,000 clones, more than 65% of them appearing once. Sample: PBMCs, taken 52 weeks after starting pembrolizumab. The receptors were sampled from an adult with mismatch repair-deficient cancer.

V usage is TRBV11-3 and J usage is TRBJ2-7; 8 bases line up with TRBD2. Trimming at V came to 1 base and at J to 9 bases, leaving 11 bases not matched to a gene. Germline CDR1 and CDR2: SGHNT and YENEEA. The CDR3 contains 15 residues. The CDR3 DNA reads TGTGCCAGCAGCTTAGGGGTGGGACTAGAAAGTGCGCAGTACTTC. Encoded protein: CASSLGVGLESAQYF.

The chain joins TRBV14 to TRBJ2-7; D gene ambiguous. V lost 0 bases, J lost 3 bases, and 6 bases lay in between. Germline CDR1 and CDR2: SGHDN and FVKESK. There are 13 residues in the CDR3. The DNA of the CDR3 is TGTGCCAGCAGCCAAGATACCTACTACGAGCAGTACTTC. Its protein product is CASSQDTYYEQYF. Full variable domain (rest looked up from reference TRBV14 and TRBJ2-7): EAGVTQFPSHSVIEKGQTVTLRCDPISGHDNLYWYRRVMGKEIKFLLHFVKESKQDESGMPNNRFLAERTGGTYSTLKVQPAELEDSGVYFCASSQDTYYEQYFGPGTRLTVT.

This chain's CDR3 is CSVHLYRDSSEAFF. CDR3 nucleotides: TGCAGCGTTCACCTGTACAGGGATAGCTCTGAAGCTTTCTTT. V and J are TRBV29-1 and TRBJ1-1, with D maybe TRBD1 (6 bases). Germline lookup yields CDR1 SQVTM and CDR2 ANQGSEA. V was clipped by 5 bases and J by 6 bases, with 19 bases between them. The CDR3 extends over 14 amino acids.

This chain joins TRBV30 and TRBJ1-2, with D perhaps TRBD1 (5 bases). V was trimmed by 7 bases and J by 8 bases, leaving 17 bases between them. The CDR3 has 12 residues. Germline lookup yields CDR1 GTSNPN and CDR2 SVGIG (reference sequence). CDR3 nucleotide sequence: TGTGCCTTCCCGGGACTGGGGGAAGGCTACACCTTC. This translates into CAFPGLGEGYTF.

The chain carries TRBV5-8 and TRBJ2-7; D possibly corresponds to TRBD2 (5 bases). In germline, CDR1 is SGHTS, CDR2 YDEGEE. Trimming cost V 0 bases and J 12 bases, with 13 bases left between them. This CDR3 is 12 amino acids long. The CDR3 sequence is CASSLVAPRGYF. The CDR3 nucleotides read TGTGCCAGCAGCTTGGTAGCGCCCCGAGGGTACTTC.

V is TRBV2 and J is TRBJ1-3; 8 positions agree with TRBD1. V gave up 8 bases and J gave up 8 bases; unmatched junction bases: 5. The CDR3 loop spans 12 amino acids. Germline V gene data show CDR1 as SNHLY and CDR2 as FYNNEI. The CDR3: CASGDRWDTIYF. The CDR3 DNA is TGTGCCAGCGGGGACAGGTGGGACACCATATATTTT.

The CDR3 loop reads CASSLRTSGVNTGELFF. The CDR3 region has the DNA TGTGCCAGCAGCTTGCGGACTAGCGGGGTGAACACCGGGGAGCTGTTTTTT. V is TRBV5-6 and J is TRBJ2-2, with 12 bases matching TRBD2. The V gene end was trimmed by 1 base and the J gene end by 1 base; junction bases not matched to a gene: 2. The germline V gene has CDR1 SGHDT and CDR2 YYEEEE. CDR3 length equals 17 residues. The whole variable domain, filled in from reference TRBV5-6 and TRBJ2-2, reads DAGVTQSPTHLIKTRGQQVTLRCSPKSGHDTVSWYQQALGQGPQFIFQYYEEEERQRGNFPDRFSGHQFPNYSSELNVNALLLGDSALYLCASSLRTSGVNTGELFFGEGSRLTVL.

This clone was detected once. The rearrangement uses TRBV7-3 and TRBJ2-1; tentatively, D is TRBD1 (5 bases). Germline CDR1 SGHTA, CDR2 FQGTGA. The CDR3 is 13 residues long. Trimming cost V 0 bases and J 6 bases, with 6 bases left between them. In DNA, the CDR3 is TGTGCCAGCAGCTTAACGGGGCTCAATGAGCAGTTCTTC. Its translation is CASSLTGLNEQFF.

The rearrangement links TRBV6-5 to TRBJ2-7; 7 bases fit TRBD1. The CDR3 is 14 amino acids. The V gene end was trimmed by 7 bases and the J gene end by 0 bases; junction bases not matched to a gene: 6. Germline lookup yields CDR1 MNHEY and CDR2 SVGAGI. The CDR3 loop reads CASTTGTASYEQYF. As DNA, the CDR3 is TGTGCCAGCACTACCGGGACAGCCTCCTACGAGCAGTACTTC.

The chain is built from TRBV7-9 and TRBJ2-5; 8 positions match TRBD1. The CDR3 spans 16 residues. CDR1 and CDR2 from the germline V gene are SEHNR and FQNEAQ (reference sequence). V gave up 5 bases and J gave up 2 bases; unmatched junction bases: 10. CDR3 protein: CASSPVRTGYQETQYF. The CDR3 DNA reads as TGTGCCAGCAGCCCAGTCCGGACAGGGTATCAAGAGACCCAGTACTTC. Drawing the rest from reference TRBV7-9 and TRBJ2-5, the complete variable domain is DTGVSQNPRHKITKRGQNVTFRCDPISEHNRLYWYRQTLGQGPEFLTYFQNEAQLEKSRLLSDRFSAERPKGSFSTLEIQRTEQGDSAMYLCASSPVRTGYQETQYFGPGTRLLVL.

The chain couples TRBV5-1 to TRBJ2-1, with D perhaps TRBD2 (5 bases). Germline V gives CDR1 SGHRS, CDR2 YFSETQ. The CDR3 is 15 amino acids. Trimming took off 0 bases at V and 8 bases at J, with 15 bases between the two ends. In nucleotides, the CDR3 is TGCGCCAGCAGCTTGGAGGCCCCGCCGCGGGATGAGCAGTTCTTC. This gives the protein CASSLEAPPRDEQFF.

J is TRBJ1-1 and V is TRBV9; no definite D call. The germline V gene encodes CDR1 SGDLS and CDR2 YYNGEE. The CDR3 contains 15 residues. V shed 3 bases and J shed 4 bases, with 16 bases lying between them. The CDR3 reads CASSAQTRVVTEAFF. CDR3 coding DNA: TGTGCCAGCAGCGCCCAGACGAGGGTGGTCACTGAAGCTTTCTTT.

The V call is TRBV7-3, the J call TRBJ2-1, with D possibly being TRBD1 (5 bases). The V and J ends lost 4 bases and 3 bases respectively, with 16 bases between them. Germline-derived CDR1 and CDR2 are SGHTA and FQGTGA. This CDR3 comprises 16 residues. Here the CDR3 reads CASSSPKGKGYNEQFF. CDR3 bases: TGTGCCAGCAGCTCCCCCAAGGGGAAAGGCTACAATGAGCAGTTCTTC.

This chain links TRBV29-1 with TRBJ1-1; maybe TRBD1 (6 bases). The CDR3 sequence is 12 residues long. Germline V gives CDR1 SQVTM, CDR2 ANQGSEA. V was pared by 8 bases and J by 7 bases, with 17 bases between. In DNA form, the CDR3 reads TGCAGCTCCCGAAGGGGGACGGATGAAGCTTTCTTT. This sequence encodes CSSRRGTDEAFF.

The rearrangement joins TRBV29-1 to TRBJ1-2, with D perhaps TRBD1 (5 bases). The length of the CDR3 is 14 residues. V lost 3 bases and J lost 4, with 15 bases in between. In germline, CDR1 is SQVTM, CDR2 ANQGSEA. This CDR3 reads CSVDKGQGLYGYTF. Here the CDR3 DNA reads TGCAGCGTTGACAAGGGGCAGGGCCTCTATGGCTACACCTTC.

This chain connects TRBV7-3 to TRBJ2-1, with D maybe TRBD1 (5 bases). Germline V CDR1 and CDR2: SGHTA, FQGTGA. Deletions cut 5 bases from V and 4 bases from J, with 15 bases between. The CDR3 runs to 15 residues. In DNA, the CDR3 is TGTGCCAGCAGCCCGCGACAGAGTACTTACAATGAGCAGTTCTTC. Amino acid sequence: CASSPRQSTYNEQFF.

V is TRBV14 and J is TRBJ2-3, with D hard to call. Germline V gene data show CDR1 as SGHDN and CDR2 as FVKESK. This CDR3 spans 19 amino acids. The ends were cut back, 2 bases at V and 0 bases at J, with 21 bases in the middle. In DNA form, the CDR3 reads TGTGCCAGCAGCCAACCTGTCCCTTTTGGAGCGCCGAGCACAGATACGCAGTATTTT. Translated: CASSQPVPFGAPSTDTQYF.

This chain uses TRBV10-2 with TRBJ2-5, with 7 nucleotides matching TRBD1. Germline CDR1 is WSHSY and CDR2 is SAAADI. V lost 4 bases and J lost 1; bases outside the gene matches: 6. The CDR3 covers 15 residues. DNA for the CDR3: TGCGCCAGCAGTGGTCTCGGGACAGTCCAAGAGACCCAGTACTTC. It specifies CASSGLGTVQETQYF.

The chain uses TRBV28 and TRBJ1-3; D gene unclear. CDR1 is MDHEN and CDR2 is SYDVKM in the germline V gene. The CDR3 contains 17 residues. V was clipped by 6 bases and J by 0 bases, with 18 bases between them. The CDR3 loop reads CASSHRVLLSSGNTIYF. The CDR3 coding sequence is TGTGCCAGCAGCCACAGAGTTCTCTTGAGCTCTGGAAACACCATATATTTT.

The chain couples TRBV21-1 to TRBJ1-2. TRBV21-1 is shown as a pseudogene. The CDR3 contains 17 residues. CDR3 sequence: CASSKGGVTSRAYGYTF. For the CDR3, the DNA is TGTGCCAGCAGCAAAGGGGGGGTGACTTCGAGGGCCTATGGCTACACCTTC.

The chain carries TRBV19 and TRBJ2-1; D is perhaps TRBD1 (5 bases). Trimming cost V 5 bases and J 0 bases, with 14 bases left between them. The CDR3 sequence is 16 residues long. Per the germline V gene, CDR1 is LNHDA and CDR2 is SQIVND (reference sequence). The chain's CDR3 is CASSSFGAASYNEQFF. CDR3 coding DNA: TGTGCCAGTAGTTCCTTTGGGGCGGCCTCCTACAATGAGCAGTTCTTC.